This TCR beta chain was obtained from a study of cytomegalovirus exposure and HLA in healthy donors. Study-wide results and limits: The classifier, whose performance was assessed in both the original and validation cohorts, reportedly diagnosed cytomegalovirus status with high specificity and sensitivity.

The V segment lost 5 bases and the J segment 6 bases; nucleotides outside the gene matches: 10. CDR3 length: 16 residues. Germline CDR1 SGHVS, CDR2 FQNEAQ. There are a few counts of this clone. What it recognizes is unknown. PCR amplification relied on 60 Vbeta primers (plus 13 Jbeta primers). Using immunoSEQ multiplex PCR, the repertoire was profiled, and TCRdb retains in-frame clones only, with some absent. Of 150,000 to 200,000 clones listed, approximately 80% are singletons. This sequence was found in a woman between 18 and 29 years old in good health and CMV-seropositive. V usage is TRBV7-8 and J usage is TRBJ1-5, with 10 bases lining up with TRBD1. The source material was PBMCs. This chain's CDR3 is CASSTGRDRGRQPQHF. CDR3 bases: TGTGCCAGCAGCACGGGCCGGGACAGGGGACGTCAGCCCCAGCATTTT.